This T cell receptor beta chain was sequenced during a study of blood T cell repertoires in COVID-19. All enrollees were roughly 18 to 89 years old and from approximately 24 US areas. Generated by immunoSEQ multiplex PCR, the TCRdb table keeps only in-frame clones and is missing some. The repertoire holds 150,000 to 200,000 clones, with over 80% as singletons. The specimen sequenced was PBMCs or T cells enriched from blood (not recorded which). The receptor was derived from a woman aged 60-75 years who had recovered from COVID-19.

The CDR3 protein is CASTSRAGQQFF. CDR3 DNA sequence: TGTGCCAGCACCTCTCGTGCGGGCCAGCAGTTCTTC. J is TRBJ2-1 and V is TRBV28; D may be TRBD2 (5 bases). Germline assignment: CDR1 MDHEN and CDR2 SYDVKM. This CDR3 has 12 residues. Trimming took off 7 bases at V and 11 bases at J, with 15 bases between the two ends.